The clone carrying this TCR beta chain was seen more than once but under ten times. Germline V gene sequence: CDR1 MGHDK, CDR2 SYGVNS. The CDR3 totals 15 residues. V lost 4 bases to trimming and J lost 8 bases, with 15 bases between them. The record originates from a study of shared clonotypes between healthy human individuals. CD45RO-negative CD8 cells positively selected for CCR7 made up the naive population, which excluded terminally differentiated effector memory CD45RA+ cells. Donors included only healthy HIV-negative adults lacking recent acute infections or vaccinations. The protocol was immunoSEQ multiplex PCR, while the TCRdb copy is restricted to in-frame clones and leaves out a portion. The sample contains some 2 million clones, roughly 95% of which appear only once.

The sequence derives from a man aged 18 to 29 in good health. This chain links TRBV25-1 with TRBJ1-6; unclear D gene. Material for sequencing was naive CD8+ T cells sorted from blood. The CDR3: CASSGTWGLDSPLHF. The CDR3 coding sequence is TGTGCCAGCAGTGGGACCTGGGGTTTGGATTCACCCCTCCACTTT.